This is a list of T cell receptor beta chains from one sample in a study of T cells after yellow fever vaccination. TCRdb processed the 5' RACE reads anew with MiXCR; each CDR3 protein has one entry. The repertoire has about 350,000 distinct CDR3 sequences, about 4% of them found once; the top ten carry 20% to 25%. Here the sequenced sample was PBMCs, taken 5 days after the yellow fever booster vaccination. The origin of the receptors is a young man who received the YFV17D yellow fever vaccine. The CDR3 runs from the conserved cysteine through the conserved F or W. D genes are given only for firm matches. A clone size is listed for some rows: how often the clone was seen (once, few, many), or a class if it is expanded.

CDR3	DNA	J	V	size	D
CASSSDRGLAATAEAFF	TGTGCCAGCAGTTCAGACAGGGGCTTGGCCGCGACCGCTGAAGCTTTCTTT	TRBJ1-1	TRBV6-5	-	TRBD1
CASSEAGGQGADTQYF	TGTGCCAGCAGTGAGGCCGGAGGACAGGGGGCAGATACGCAGTATTTT	TRBJ2-3	TRBV25-1	few	TRBD1
CASSPGHSASTDTQYF	TGTGCCAGCAGCCCGGGACACTCCGCTAGCACAGATACGCAGTATTTT	TRBJ2-3	TRBV7-2	-	-
CASSSGYTGELFF	TGTGCCAGCAGTTCAGGGTACACCGGGGAGCTGTTTTTT	TRBJ2-2	TRBV27	-	-
CASWGLRRNTGELFF	TGTGCCAGCTGGGGACTCAGGAGGAACACCGGGGAGCTGTTTTTT	TRBJ2-2	TRBV11-2	few	-
CSARRTGSSYNSPLHF	TGCAGTGCAAGAAGGACAGGTAGCTCCTATAATTCACCCCTCCACTTT	TRBJ1-6	TRBV20-1	-	TRBD1
CASSIGQSYEQYF	TGTGCCAGTAGTATTGGGCAGTCCTACGAGCAGTACTTC	TRBJ2-7	TRBV19	many	-
CASSLGQGANNEQFF	TGCGCCAGCAGCCTAGGACAGGGGGCAAACAATGAGCAGTTCTTC	TRBJ2-1	TRBV5-1	many	TRBD1
CGGRLGANVLTF	TGCGGGGGCAGGTTAGGGGCCAACGTCCTGACTTTC	TRBJ2-6	TRBV29-1	-	-
CASSYSSSGDSYNEQFF	TGTGCCAGCAGTTACTCGTCTAGCGGGGACTCCTACAATGAGCAGTTCTTC	TRBJ2-1	TRBV6-6	few	TRBD2
CSVDREGGYTF	TGCAGCGTTGACCGGGAGGGAGGCTACACCTTC	TRBJ1-2	TRBV29-1	many	-
CASSFTGAGQETQYF	TGCGCCAGCAGCTTCACGGGGGCGGGCCAAGAGACCCAGTACTTC	TRBJ2-5	TRBV5-1	-	-
CASSHRLLDQPQHF	TGTGCCAGCAGCCACCGCCTCCTGGATCAGCCCCAGCATTTT	TRBJ1-5	TRBV4-2	few	-
CASSLVRVGNEKLFF	TGTGCCAGCAGTTTAGTAAGGGTCGGAAATGAAAAACTGTTTTTT	TRBJ1-4	TRBV27	many	-
CASSLNGAGANVLTF	TGTGCCAGCAGCTTAAACGGAGCTGGGGCCAACGTCCTGACTTTC	TRBJ2-6	TRBV7-3	-	-
CATSVYLGPPEGEQYF	TGTGCCACCAGTGTTTATTTAGGACCTCCGGAGGGGGAGCAGTACTTC	TRBJ2-7	TRBV24-1	few	-
CASDGQESTGELFF	TGCGCCAGCGATGGACAGGAATCCACCGGGGAGCTGTTTTTT	TRBJ2-2	TRBV10-2	few	TRBD1
CASSSGELFF	TGTGCCAGCAGCTCCGGGGAGCTGTTTTTT	TRBJ2-2	TRBV7-9	many	-
CASSPGAPGQETQYF	TGTGCCAGCTCACCGGGGGCCCCCGGGCAAGAGACCCAGTACTTC	TRBJ2-5	TRBV18	-	-
CSSSADSYNEQFF	TGCAGCTCCTCGGCCGATAGCTACAATGAGCAGTTCTTC	TRBJ2-1	TRBV29-1	few	-
CASSQDPAGGPSSPLHF	TGTGCCAGCAGCCAAGATCCGGCAGGGGGGCCGAGTTCACCCCTCCACTTT	TRBJ1-6	TRBV4-2	-	TRBD1
CASSMGTGYGYTF	TGCGCCAGCAGCATGGGGACAGGCTATGGCTACACCTTC	TRBJ1-2	TRBV5-1	-	TRBD1
CASSQVLAGDQETQYF	TGTGCCAGCAGCCAAGTCCTAGCGGGGGACCAAGAGACCCAGTACTTC	TRBJ2-5	TRBV4-2	-	TRBD2
CSVDGVGDYEQYF	TGCAGCGTTGATGGGGTAGGGGATTACGAGCAGTACTTC	TRBJ2-7	TRBV29-1	-	-
CASSQPEWGVETQYF	TGTGCCAGCAGCCAACCAGAGTGGGGGGTTGAGACCCAGTACTTC	TRBJ2-5	TRBV7-2	few	-
CASSLEGVSPLHF	TGTGCCAGCAGCTTAGAAGGCGTTTCACCCCTCCACTTT	TRBJ1-6	TRBV7-3	few	-
CASSLMGGGYNEQFF	TGTGCCAGCAGTCTTATGGGCGGGGGCTACAATGAGCAGTTCTTC	TRBJ2-1	TRBV28	-	TRBD2
CASSQVWGGVYNEQFF	TGTGCCAGCAGCCAAGTTTGGGGGGGGGTCTACAATGAGCAGTTCTTC	TRBJ2-1	TRBV14	-	TRBD2
CASSYSIGQGAQPQHF	TGTGCCAGCAGTTACTCGATCGGACAGGGAGCTCAGCCCCAGCATTTT	TRBJ1-5	TRBV6-6	-	TRBD1
CASSLGVRQNTGELFF	TGCGCCAGCAGCTTGGGGGTTCGACAGAACACCGGGGAGCTGTTTTTT	TRBJ2-2	TRBV5-1	-	-
CASSIGQGGTEAFF	TGTGCCAGTAGTATTGGACAGGGGGGGACTGAAGCTTTCTTT	TRBJ1-1	TRBV19	few	TRBD1
CASSSYRGGSYNEQFF	TGTGCCAGCAGCTCCTACAGGGGAGGCTCCTACAATGAGCAGTTCTTC	TRBJ2-1	TRBV11-2	-	-
CASSYGKGDQPQHF	TGTGCCAGCTCGTATGGAAAGGGTGATCAGCCCCAGCATTTT	TRBJ1-5	TRBV18	few	-
CASSLLGGNADTQYF	TGTGCCAGCAGCTTATTAGGGGGGAACGCAGATACGCAGTATTTT	TRBJ2-3	TRBV7-9	-	-
CASSGGMDTQYF	TGTGCCAGCAGCGGTGGAATGGATACGCAGTATTTT	TRBJ2-3	TRBV9	many	-
CASSSASLNAQYF	TGTGCCAGCAGCTCAGCCTCCCTGAATGCCCAGTACTTC	TRBJ2-5	TRBV7-8	many	-
CASSNRLGGITYNEQFF	TGCGCCAGCAGCAATCGGTTGGGGGGGATCACCTACAATGAGCAGTTCTTC	TRBJ2-1	TRBV4-1	few	TRBD2
CASSLPGQLSYGYTF	TGTGCCAGCAGCTTACCGGGACAGCTATCGTATGGCTACACCTTC	TRBJ1-2	TRBV5-6	-	TRBD1
CASSLSGLAAETQYF	TGTGCCAGCAGCTTATCGGGACTAGCGGCCGAGACCCAGTACTTC	TRBJ2-5	TRBV7-2	many	TRBD2
CASSLVQGRSGYTF	TGTGCCAGCAGTTTGGTGCAGGGGAGAAGCGGCTACACCTTC	TRBJ1-2	TRBV12-3/TRBV12-4	-	-
CASSQARSRTDTQYF	TGTGCCAGCAGCCAAGCTCGGTCTCGCACAGATACGCAGTATTTT	TRBJ2-3	TRBV3-1	many	-
CASSGPGDPGATDTQYF	TGTGCCAGCAGCGGACCCGGGGACCCCGGGGCCACAGATACGCAGTATTTT	TRBJ2-3	TRBV7-9	-	-
CASGGLAGGTGETQYF	TGTGCCAGCGGGGGACTAGCGGGGGGTACGGGAGAGACCCAGTACTTC	TRBJ2-5	TRBV12-3/TRBV12-4	many	TRBD2
CASSLIPYNEQFF	TGTGCCAGCAGCTTAATCCCCTACAATGAGCAGTTCTTC	TRBJ2-1	TRBV7-9	few	-
CASRQQGTPEAFF	TGTGCCAGCAGACAACAGGGGACCCCTGAAGCTTTCTTT	TRBJ1-1	TRBV27	few	TRBD1
CSAGGRGLQPQHF	TGCAGTGCTGGGGGGAGGGGGCTTCAGCCCCAGCATTTT	TRBJ1-5	TRBV20-1	-	TRBD1
CASGLRQGGYNSPLHF	TGTGCTAGTGGTTTGAGACAGGGTGGCTATAATTCACCCCTCCACTTT	TRBJ1-6	TRBV12-5	-	TRBD1
CASSVRSVNTEAFF	TGTGCCAGCAGCGTCCGTTCGGTGAACACTGAAGCTTTCTTT	TRBJ1-1	TRBV9	few	-
CASSSGGQSYNEQFF	TGTGCCAGCAGCAGCGGGGGGCAATCCTACAATGAGCAGTTCTTC	TRBJ2-1	TRBV9	few	TRBD2
CSARGLATGSDTQYF	TGCAGTGCTAGAGGGCTAGCTACCGGGTCAGATACGCAGTATTTT	TRBJ2-3	TRBV20-1	-	-
CASTTLGGTGGYTF	TGTGCCAGCACTACTCTGGGGGGGACAGGTGGCTACACCTTC	TRBJ1-2	TRBV25-1	-	TRBD1
CASSPGTPTGELFF	TGTGCCAGCAGCCCCGGGACACCCACCGGGGAGCTGTTTTTT	TRBJ2-2	TRBV7-8	-	-
CASSQVSGFIRNEQFF	TGCGCCAGCAGCCAAGTTTCGGGTTTCATTAGAAATGAGCAGTTCTTC	TRBJ2-1	TRBV4-3	few	-
CASSLAEQPGEAFF	TGCGCCAGCAGCTTGGCCGAACAGCCAGGTGAAGCTTTCTTT	TRBJ1-1	TRBV5-1	many	-
CASSQTSGGTDTQYF	TGTGCCAGCAGCCAGACTAGCGGGGGCACAGATACGCAGTATTTT	TRBJ2-3	TRBV7-9	few	TRBD2
CATSDLGFLTNTGELFF	TGTGCCACCAGTGATTTGGGTTTTCTGACGAACACCGGGGAGCTGTTTTTT	TRBJ2-2	TRBV24-1	few	-
CASNRNTGELFF	TGTGCCAGCAACAGGAACACCGGGGAGCTGTTTTTT	TRBJ2-2	TRBV12-3/TRBV12-4	many	-
CASSDYKNTEAFF	TGTGCCAGCAGCGATTACAAGAACACTGAAGCTTTCTTT	TRBJ1-1	TRBV11-2	-	-
CASSLEAGHNEQFF	TGCGCCAGCAGCTTGGAGGCCGGACACAATGAGCAGTTCTTC	TRBJ2-1	TRBV5-1	many	-
CASSLDAYEQYF	TGTGCCAGCAGCTTGGATGCCTACGAGCAGTACTTC	TRBJ2-7	TRBV7-2	many	-